Presented here are 5 T cell receptor beta chains from one specimen sequenced in a study of blood T cell repertoires in COVID-19. The data were produced by immunoSEQ multiplex PCR, yet TCRdb's version contains in-frame clones alone and is incomplete. The table shows around 380,000 clones, with approximately 89% occurring only once. The material sequenced was PBMCs or T cells enriched from blood (not recorded which). Receptor source: a man aged 30-40 years who had recovered from COVID-19.

The V call is TRBV19, the J call TRBJ1-5; 7 bases are shared with TRBD1. The germline gives CDR1 LNHDA, CDR2 SQIVND (reference sequence). The length of the CDR3 is 14 residues. The ends lost 5 bases at V and 4 bases at J; junction bases unmatched: 5. The CDR3 bases are TGTGCCAGTAGTCCGGGACAGCCAAATCAGCCCCAGCATTTT. Its translation is CASSPGQPNQPQHF.

This chain joins TRBV10-1 and TRBJ2-7; TRBD1 aligns across 9 bases. This CDR3 region has 15 residues. V lost 3 bases, J lost 5 bases, and 8 bases stayed unmatched. Germline V gene sequence: CDR1 WNHNN, CDR2 SYGVQD (reference sequence). The CDR3 region has the DNA TGCGCCAGCAGTGAAACCGGGACAGGGATGGACGAGCAGTACTTC. Its protein is CASSETGTGMDEQYF.

The gene calls are TRBV25-1 and TRBJ1-2, with 7 nucleotides matching TRBD1. CDR1 and CDR2 from the germline V gene are MGHDK and SYGVNS. The CDR3 runs 13 residues. Unmatched junction bases numbered 8, after V lost 5 bases and J lost 8 bases. This chain's CDR3 is CASSPRDRAGYTF. Written as DNA, the CDR3 is TGTGCCAGCAGTCCCCGAGACAGGGCCGGCTACACCTTC.

In this sample, this clone turned up once. The DNA of the CDR3 is TGTGCCAGCACGATAGAAGGGACAGGGGTTCGAACTTTCTTT. This encodes CASTIEGTGVRTFF. V and J are TRBV5-4 and TRBJ1-1; 10 nucleotides align to TRBD1. Germline trimming cut 6 bases from V and 12 bases from J; bases unmatched to any gene: 14. Germline V gene data show CDR1 as SGHNT and CDR2 as YYREEE (reference sequence). This CDR3 is built from 14 residues.

The chain links TRBV11-2 to TRBJ2-1, with 9 bases that match TRBD2. The trim removed 1 base at V and 5 bases at J, leaving 12 bases unmatched. Germline assignment: CDR1 SGHAT and CDR2 FQNNGV. This CDR3 spans 18 amino acids. The chain's CDR3 is CASSLVRSVAGGHNEQFF. The CDR3 bases are TGTGCCAGCAGCTTAGTTCGTAGCGTGGCGGGGGGGCACAATGAGCAGTTCTTC.